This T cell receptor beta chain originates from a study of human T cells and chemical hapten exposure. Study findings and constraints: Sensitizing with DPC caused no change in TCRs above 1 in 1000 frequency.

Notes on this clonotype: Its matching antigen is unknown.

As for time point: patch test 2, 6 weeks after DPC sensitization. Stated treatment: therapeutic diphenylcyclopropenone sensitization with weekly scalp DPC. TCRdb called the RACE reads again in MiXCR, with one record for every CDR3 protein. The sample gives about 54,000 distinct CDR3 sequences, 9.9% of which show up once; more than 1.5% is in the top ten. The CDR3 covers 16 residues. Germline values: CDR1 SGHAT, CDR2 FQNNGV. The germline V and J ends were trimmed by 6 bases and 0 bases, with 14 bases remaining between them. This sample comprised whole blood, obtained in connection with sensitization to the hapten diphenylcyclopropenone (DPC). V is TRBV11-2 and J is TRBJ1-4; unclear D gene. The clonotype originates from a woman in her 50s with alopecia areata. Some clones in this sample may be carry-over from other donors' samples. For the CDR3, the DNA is TGTGCCAGCAGTCTTGGTCGGGATCCAACTAATGAAAAACTGTTTTTT. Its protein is CASSLGRDPTNEKLFF.